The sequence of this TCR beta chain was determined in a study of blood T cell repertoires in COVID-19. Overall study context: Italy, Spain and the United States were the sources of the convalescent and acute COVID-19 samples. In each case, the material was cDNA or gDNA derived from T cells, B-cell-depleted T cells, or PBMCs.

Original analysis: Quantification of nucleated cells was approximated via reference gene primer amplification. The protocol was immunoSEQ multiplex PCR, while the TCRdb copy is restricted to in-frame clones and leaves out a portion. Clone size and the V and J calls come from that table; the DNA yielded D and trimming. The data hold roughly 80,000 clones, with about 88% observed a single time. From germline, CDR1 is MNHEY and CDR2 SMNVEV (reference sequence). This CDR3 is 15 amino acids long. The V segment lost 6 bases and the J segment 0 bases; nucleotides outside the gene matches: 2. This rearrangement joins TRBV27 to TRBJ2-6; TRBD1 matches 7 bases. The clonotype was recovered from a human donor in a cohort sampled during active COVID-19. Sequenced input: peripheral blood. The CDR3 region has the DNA TGTGCCAGCAGCAGACAGGGCTCTGGGGCCAACGTCCTGACTTTC. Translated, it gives CASSRQGSGANVLTF.